This entry lists 5 T cell receptor beta chains sequenced from one sample in a study of cytomegalovirus exposure and HLA in healthy donors. The study ran its PCR with 60 Vbeta and 13 Jbeta primers. The protocol was immunoSEQ multiplex PCR, while the TCRdb copy is restricted to in-frame clones and leaves out a portion. The table includes about 250,000 clones, around 90% detected once. The sample consisted of PBMCs. Receptors originate from a girl aged 2-9 years in good health and CMV-seronegative.

In its sample, this clone was seen once. The conserved closing phenylalanine or tryptophan is absent in this CDR3, likely reflecting a read error. The DNA is omitted, as the CDR3 cannot be located on it reliably, and the CDR3 follows TCRdb's listing. The rearrangement joins TRBV6-5 to TRBJ2-3; the table calls TRBD2, which could not be checked here. Counting both end residues, the CDR3 totals 15 amino acids. CDR1 is MNHEY and CDR2 is SVGAGI in the germline V gene. CDR3 amino acids: CATARGIGAAQLEVR.

This clone has only one observation. The J gene is TRBJ1-2, the V gene TRBV5-1; 7 bases agree with TRBD1. The junction had 6 bases not matched to a gene; V was cut back by 0 bases and J by 4 bases. Germline V gene lookup returns CDR1 SGHRS and CDR2 YFSETQ. The CDR3 contains 15 residues. The CDR3, as DNA: TGCGCCAGCAGCTTGGATGGACAGGCCGCCTATGGCTACACCTTC. Translation: CASSLDGQAAYGYTF.

The chain links TRBV2 to TRBJ2-7; 10 nucleotides line up with TRBD1. The CDR3 spans 17 residues. V shed 7 bases and J 5 bases; nucleotides not matched to a gene: 17. Per the germline V gene, CDR1 is SNHLY and CDR2 is FYNNEI. CDR3 nucleotides: TGTGCCAGCATCGACGGGGTAACGGGACAGGGGTTCGACGAGCAGTACTTC. Amino acids: CASIDGVTGQGFDEQYF.

The chain has TRBV30 and TRBJ1-4; D unresolved. CDR3 length: 13 amino acids. Germline V gene sequence: CDR1 GTSNPN, CDR2 SVGIG (reference sequence). V was trimmed by 1 base and J by 4 bases, leaving 7 bases between them. The CDR3 loop reads CAWSARGNEKLFF. The DNA of the CDR3 is TGTGCCTGGAGTGCTCGGGGTAATGAAAAACTGTTTTTT.

The chain has TRBV9 and TRBJ2-5; D might be TRBD1 (7 bases). Germline V gives CDR1 SGDLS, CDR2 YYNGEE. V dropped 0 bases and J dropped 5 bases, with 14 bases sitting between them. The CDR3 totals 15 residues. CDR3 region: CASSVAGGRGETQYF. The CDR3, as DNA: TGTGCCAGCAGCGTAGCAGGGGGGCGCGGGGAGACCCAGTACTTC.